This T cell receptor (beta chain) was documented in a study of T cells in Graves' hyperthyroidism and ophthalmopathy. The source material, RNA transcripts, was used to amplify TCR beta CDR3 regions. HTBI primers were used for first-round RT-PCR of the TCR CDR3. TCRdb called the multiplex PCR reads again in MiXCR, with one record for every CDR3 protein. Here the sample spans roughly 530,000 distinct CDR3 sequences, roughly 18% being singletons. Findings of the study overall: Most expanded thyroid clonotypes above 0.001 also appeared in blood.

On this clonotype: Its antigen is unknown.

The CDR3 is made up of 13 amino acids. The germline V gene has CDR1 MDHEN and CDR2 SYDVKM. The V and J ends lost 7 bases and 7 bases respectively, with 16 bases between them. V gene TRBV28 combines with J gene TRBJ1-2; the D gene is possibly TRBD1 (5 bases). This clonotype was obtained from a woman between 18 and 30 years old with Graves' ophthalmopathy. The specimen was blood. The CDR3, as DNA: TGTGCCAGCATGGGACCCCCGGGCGGTGGCTACACCTTC. This encodes CASMGPPGGGYTF.